This T cell receptor (beta chain) was sequenced during a study of blood T cell repertoires in COVID-19. Study context: The study drew acute and convalescent COVID-19 samples from the United States, Italy and Spain. T cells, B-cell-depleted T cells, or PBMCs provided the cDNA or gDNA that served as material.

This CDR3 has 11 residues. Germline values: CDR1 LNHDA, CDR2 SQIVND (reference sequence). The germline V and J ends were trimmed by 4 bases and 3 bases, with 4 bases remaining between them. Authors' processing steps: Nucleated cell number was recorded as an estimate derived from reference gene primer amplification. Only in-frame clones appear in the TCRdb table, and some are missing; sequencing was by immunoSEQ multiplex PCR. V and J calls and clone size are those listed in that table; D and trimming were worked out from the DNA. Counted here are about 61,000 clones, about nine tenths occurring once; the ten biggest clones make up 8.6%. This clone was counted a few times.

The source is a human donor in a cohort sampled during active COVID-19. The chain has TRBV19 and TRBJ2-7; D is ambiguous. The specimen was peripheral blood. As DNA, the CDR3 is TGTGCCAGTAGTACAGGCTACGAGCAGTACTTC. It translates to CASSTGYEQYF.